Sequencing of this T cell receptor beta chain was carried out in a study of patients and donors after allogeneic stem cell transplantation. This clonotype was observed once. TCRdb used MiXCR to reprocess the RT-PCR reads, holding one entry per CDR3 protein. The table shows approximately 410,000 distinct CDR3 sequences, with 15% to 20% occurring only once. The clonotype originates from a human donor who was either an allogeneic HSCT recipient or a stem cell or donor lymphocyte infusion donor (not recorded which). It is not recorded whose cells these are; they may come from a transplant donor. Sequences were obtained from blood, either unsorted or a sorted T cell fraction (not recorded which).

In nucleotides, the CDR3 is TGTGCCAGCAACCTATCGCCGACAGGGAAAGAGACCCAGTACTTC. It yields the protein CASNLSPTGKETQYF. The rearrangement links TRBV7-8 to TRBJ2-5, with 7 bases aligning to TRBD1. The CDR3 contains 15 residues. With 7 bases clipped from V and 3 bases from J, the junction kept 11 bases outside the gene matches. Germline loops: CDR1 SGHVS, CDR2 FQNEAQ.